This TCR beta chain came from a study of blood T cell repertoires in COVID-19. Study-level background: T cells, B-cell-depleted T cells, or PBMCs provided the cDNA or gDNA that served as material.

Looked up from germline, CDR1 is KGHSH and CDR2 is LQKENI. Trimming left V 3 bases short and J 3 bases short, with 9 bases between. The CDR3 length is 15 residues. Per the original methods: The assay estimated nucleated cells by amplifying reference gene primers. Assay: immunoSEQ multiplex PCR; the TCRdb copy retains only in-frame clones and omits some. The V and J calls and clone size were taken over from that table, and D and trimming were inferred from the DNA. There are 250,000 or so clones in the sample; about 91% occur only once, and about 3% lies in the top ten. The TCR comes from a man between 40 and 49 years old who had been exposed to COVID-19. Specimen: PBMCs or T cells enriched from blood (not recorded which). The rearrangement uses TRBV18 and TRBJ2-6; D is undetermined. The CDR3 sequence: CASSPSGGGANVLTF. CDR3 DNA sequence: TGTGCCAGCTCACCGTCGGGTGGTGGGGCCAACGTCCTGACTTTC.